What follows are 13 T cell receptor beta chains derived from one specimen sequenced in a study of cytomegalovirus exposure and HLA in healthy donors. Here immunoSEQ multiplex PCR was the method, and the copy in TCRdb shows in-frame clones only, minus some. This table holds 250,000 or so clones, around 87% found once. The specimen sequenced was PBMCs. All receptors derive from a woman aged 18-29 years in good health and CMV-seronegative.

The V call is TRBV11-3, the J call TRBJ2-7, with D possibly matching TRBD1 (6 bases). This CDR3 is built from 13 residues. V was clipped by 3 bases and J by 6 bases, with 12 bases between them. Germline assignment: CDR1 SGHNT and CDR2 YENEEA. This chain's CDR3 is CASSLAAGAEQYF. The CDR3 DNA reads as TGTGCCAGCAGCTTGGCTGCAGGGGCCGAGCAGTACTTC.

This clone was picked up a small number of times. The V call is TRBV6-1, the J call TRBJ1-4; D possibly corresponds to TRBD1 (6 bases). Trimming took off 8 bases at V and 8 bases at J, with 12 bases between the two ends. Germline V lookup: CDR1 MNHNS, CDR2 SASEGT. The CDR3 loop spans 12 amino acids. The CDR3 sequence is CASGKDREKLFF. The CDR3, as DNA: TGTGCCAGCGGAAAGGACAGAGAAAAACTGTTTTTT.

This rearrangement joins TRBV7-9 to TRBJ2-1; a weak D match, TRBD1 (5 bases). V lost 3 bases and J lost 11, with 11 bases in between. The CDR3 has 12 amino acids. Germline loops: CDR1 SEHNR, CDR2 FQNEAQ (reference sequence). The CDR3: CASSLEQAKQFF. The CDR3 DNA is TGTGCCAGCAGCTTGGAACAGGCTAAGCAGTTCTTC.

The rearrangement joins TRBV28 to TRBJ1-1; 9 positions agree with TRBD1. The germline CDR1 and CDR2 sequences are MDHEN and SYDVKM. V lost 2 bases to trimming and J lost 0 bases; unmatched junction nucleotides: 1. The CDR3 has 15 residues. The DNA of the CDR3 is TGTGCCAGCAGTTTACGGACAGGGGTGAACACTGAAGCTTTCTTT. Its translation: CASSLRTGVNTEAFF.

This sequence joins TRBV29-1 and TRBJ2-5, with TRBD1 matching over 8 bases. Germline loops: CDR1 SQVTM, CDR2 ANQGSEA. V was pared by 2 bases and J by 5 bases, with 7 bases of the junction left unmatched. This CDR3 is built from 14 residues. CDR3 sequence (DNA): TGCAGCGTTGAATTCTCAGGGGGCAGGGAGACCCAGTACTTC. It is translated as CSVEFSGGRETQYF.

The chain employs TRBV6-6 and TRBJ2-5; 10 bases match TRBD1. From germline, CDR1 is MNHNY and CDR2 SVGAGI (reference sequence). The CDR3 runs to 14 residues. V shed 6 bases, J shed 5 bases, and the junction held 6 bases outside the gene matches. The CDR3 loop reads CASSGTGVDETQYF. In DNA, the CDR3 is TGTGCCAGCAGCGGGACAGGGGTTGATGAGACCCAGTACTTC.

J is TRBJ2-5 and V is TRBV7-2, with D unclear. The V gene lost 1 base and the J gene lost 2 bases, with 8 bases spanning the gap. The V gene's germline CDR1 is SGHTA and CDR2 FQGNSA. The CDR3 extends over 14 amino acids. The CDR3, as DNA: TGTGCCAGCAGCTTAGGCGTCCATCAAGAGACCCAGTACTTC. This sequence encodes CASSLGVHQETQYF.

This clone was detected once. The chain is built from TRBV5-1 and TRBJ2-2; no firm D call. The CDR3 extends over 14 amino acids. Looked up from germline, CDR1 is SGHRS and CDR2 is YFSETQ. Trimming removed 2 bases from V and 0 bases from J, with 5 bases in between. In nucleotides, the CDR3 is TGCGCCAGCAGCTTTACAGCGAACACCGGGGAGCTGTTTTTT. This gives the protein CASSFTANTGELFF. Combining the CDR3 with reference TRBV5-1 and TRBJ2-2 gives the whole variable domain KAGVTQTPRYLIKTRGQQVTLSCSPISGHRSVSWYQQTPGQGLQFLFEYFSETQRNKGNFPGRFSGRQFSNSRSEMNVSTLELGDSALYLCASSFTANTGELFFGEGSRLTVL.

The chain combines TRBV4-2 with TRBJ2-3; 9 bases match TRBD2. Germline-derived CDR1 and CDR2 are LGHNA and YNFKEQ. V lost 0 bases and J lost 3; bases outside the gene matches: 7. The CDR3 is 17 residues long. CDR3 sequence: CASSQEPAGGATDTQYF. CDR3 in DNA: TGTGCCAGCAGCCAAGAGCCAGCGGGGGGCGCAACAGATACGCAGTATTTT.

The V gene is TRBV5-4, the J gene TRBJ2-6; D is unresolved. Per the germline V gene, CDR1 is SGHNT and CDR2 is YYREEE (reference sequence). The CDR3 loop spans 14 amino acids. V lost 1 base, J lost 6 bases, and 8 bases lay in between. The CDR3 here is CASSLIELANVLTF. The DNA for the CDR3 is TGTGCCAGCAGCTTGATTGAACTGGCCAACGTCCTGACTTTC.

Of note for this clone: The same CDR3 also results from other DNA sequences found in this sample. The chain links TRBV7-3 to TRBJ2-7; 7 nucleotides line up with TRBD1. The CDR3 contains 15 residues. V was pared by 3 bases and J by 0 bases, with 5 bases of the junction left unmatched. Germline-derived CDR1 and CDR2 are SGHTA and FQGTGA. The CDR3 DNA is TGTGCCAGCAGCTTGCGGCCAGGGGGCTCCTACGAGCAGTACTTC. As protein: CASSLRPGGSYEQYF.

Here the CDR3 DNA reads TGTGCCAGCAGTCCAATGACAGGGGACGGATCACCCCTCCACTTT. This codes for CASSPMTGDGSPLHF. This sequence joins TRBV27 and TRBJ1-6; 8 bases match TRBD1. The CDR3 has 15 residues. CDR1 and CDR2 from the germline V gene are MNHEY and SMNVEV (reference sequence). The V segment lost 5 bases and the J segment 10 bases; nucleotides outside the gene matches: 10.

The chain uses TRBV10-2 and TRBJ1-5; TRBD1 agrees at 8 bases. This CDR3 is 14 amino acids long. Germline assignment: CDR1 WSHSY and CDR2 SAAADI. V was clipped by 3 bases and J by 6 bases; unmatched bases: 4. CDR3 bases: TGCGCCAGCAGTGAAACAGGGGGGCGTCAGCCCCAGCATTTT. This encodes CASSETGGRQPQHF.